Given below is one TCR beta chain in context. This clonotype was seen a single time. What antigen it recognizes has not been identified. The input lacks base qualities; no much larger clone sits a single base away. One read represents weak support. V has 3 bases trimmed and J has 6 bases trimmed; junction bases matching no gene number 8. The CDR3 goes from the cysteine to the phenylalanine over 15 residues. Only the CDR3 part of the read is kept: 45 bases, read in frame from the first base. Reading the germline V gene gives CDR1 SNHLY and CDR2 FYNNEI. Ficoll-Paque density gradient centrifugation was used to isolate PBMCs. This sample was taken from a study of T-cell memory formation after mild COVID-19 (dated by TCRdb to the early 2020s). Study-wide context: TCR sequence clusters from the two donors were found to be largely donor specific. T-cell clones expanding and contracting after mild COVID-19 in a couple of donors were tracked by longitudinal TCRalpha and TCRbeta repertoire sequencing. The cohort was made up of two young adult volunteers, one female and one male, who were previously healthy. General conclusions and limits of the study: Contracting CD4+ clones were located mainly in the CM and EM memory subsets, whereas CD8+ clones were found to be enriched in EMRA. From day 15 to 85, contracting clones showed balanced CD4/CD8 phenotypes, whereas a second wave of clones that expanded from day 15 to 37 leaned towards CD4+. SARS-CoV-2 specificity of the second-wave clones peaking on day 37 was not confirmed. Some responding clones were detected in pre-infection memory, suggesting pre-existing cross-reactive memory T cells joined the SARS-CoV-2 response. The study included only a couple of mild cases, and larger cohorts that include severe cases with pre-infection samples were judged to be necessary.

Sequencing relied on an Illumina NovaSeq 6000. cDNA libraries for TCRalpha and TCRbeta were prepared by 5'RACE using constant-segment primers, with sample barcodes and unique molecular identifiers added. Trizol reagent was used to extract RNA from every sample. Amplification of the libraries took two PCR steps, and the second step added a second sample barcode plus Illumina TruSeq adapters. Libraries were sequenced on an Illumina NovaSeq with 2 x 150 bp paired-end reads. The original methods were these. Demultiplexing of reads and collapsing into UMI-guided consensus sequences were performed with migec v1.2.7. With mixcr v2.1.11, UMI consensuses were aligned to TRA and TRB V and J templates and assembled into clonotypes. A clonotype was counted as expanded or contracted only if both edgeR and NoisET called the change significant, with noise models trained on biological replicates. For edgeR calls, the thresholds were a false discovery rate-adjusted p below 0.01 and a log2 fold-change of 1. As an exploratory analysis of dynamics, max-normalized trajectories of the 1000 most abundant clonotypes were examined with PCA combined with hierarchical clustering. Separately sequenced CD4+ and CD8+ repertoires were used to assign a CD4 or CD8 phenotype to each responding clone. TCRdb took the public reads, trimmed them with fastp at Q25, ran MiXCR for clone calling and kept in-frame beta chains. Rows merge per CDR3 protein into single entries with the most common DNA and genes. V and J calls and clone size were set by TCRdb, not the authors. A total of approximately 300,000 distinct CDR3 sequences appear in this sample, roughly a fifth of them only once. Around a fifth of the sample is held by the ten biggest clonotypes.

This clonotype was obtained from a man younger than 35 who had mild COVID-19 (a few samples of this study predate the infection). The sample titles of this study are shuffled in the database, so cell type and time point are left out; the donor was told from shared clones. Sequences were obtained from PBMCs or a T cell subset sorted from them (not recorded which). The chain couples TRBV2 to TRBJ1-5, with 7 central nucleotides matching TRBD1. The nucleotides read TGTGCCAGCAGTGAGGACAGGCAGAGAGGTCAGCCCCAGCATTTT. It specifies CASSEDRQRGQPQHF.